The next 25 T cell receptor beta chains were all read from a single sample in a study of T cells after yellow fever vaccination. TCRdb passed the 5' RACE reads through MiXCR, listing each CDR3 protein once. The sample has 250,000 to 350,000 distinct CDR3 sequences, roughly 9% seen once. Specimen: CD4+ T cells sorted from PBMCs, collected 5 days after the yellow fever booster vaccination. These receptors were obtained from a man between 18 and 35 years old who received the YFV17D yellow fever vaccine.

The chain has TRBV9 and TRBJ1-2; no clear D. Trimming left V 0 bases short and J 5 bases short, with 5 bases between. The CDR3 length is 12 residues. Germline V gene sequence: CDR1 SGDLS, CDR2 YYNGEE. The DNA of the CDR3 is TGTGCCAGCAGCGTAGCTCCGTATGGCTACACCTTC. Its protein product is CASSVAPYGYTF.

This clonotype has just one count. This chain joins TRBV5-6 and TRBJ2-2; D gene ambiguous. The germline CDR1 and CDR2 sequences are SGHDT and YYEEEE. There are 17 residues in the CDR3. Trimming took 5 bases from V and 0 from J, leaving 17 bases between them. The CDR3 DNA follows: TGTGCCAGCAGATTTAGTTTTGGGCCCGCGAACACCGGGGAGCTGTTTTTT. It is translated as CASRFSFGPANTGELFF.

The chain combines TRBV6-5 with TRBJ2-7; maybe TRBD1 (5 bases). There are 13 residues in the CDR3. V shed 5 bases and J shed 7 bases, with 15 bases lying between them. Germline V gene lookup returns CDR1 MNHEY and CDR2 SVGAGI. For the CDR3, the DNA is TGTGCCAGCAGTCGTGACAGCCCCTCTGAGCAGTACTTC. Amino acids: CASSRDSPSEQYF.

The chain joins TRBV20-1 to TRBJ2-3; TRBD2 matches 11 bases. J gave up 4 bases and V 6 bases, and 9 bases lay outside the gene matches. The CDR3 loop spans 15 amino acids. Germline V gene sequence: CDR1 DFQATT, CDR2 SNEGSKA (reference sequence). The CDR3 sequence: CSADRTSGLSDTQYF. The DNA for the CDR3 is TGCAGTGCAGACCGGACTAGCGGGCTTTCAGATACGCAGTATTTT.

CDR3 region: CASSLGAGRIQTQYF. The CDR3 DNA reads TGTGCCAGCAGTTTAGGAGCGGGGCGGATTCAGACCCAGTACTTC. This chain joins TRBV12-3 or TRBV12-4 and TRBJ2-5, with TRBD2 matching over 7 bases. V gave up 1 base and J gave up 6 bases; unmatched junction bases: 8. The CDR3 covers 15 residues.

This clonotype was seen a handful of times. The chain couples TRBV5-1 to TRBJ2-2; D remains ambiguous. This CDR3 has 14 residues. Trimming removed 7 bases at V and 0 bases at J, with 10 bases between. Germline loops: CDR1 SGHRS, CDR2 YFSETQ. The CDR3 coding sequence is TGCGCCAGCTGCATTGAGGCGAACACCGGGGAGCTGTTTTTT. The encoded protein is CASCIEANTGELFF. The full variable domain, in which reference TRBV5-1 and TRBJ2-2 provide the parts outside the CDR3, is KAGVTQTPRYLIKTRGQQVTLSCSPISGHRSVSWYQQTPGQGLQFLFEYFSETQRNKGNFPGRFSGRQFSNSRSEMNVSTLELGDSALYLCASCIEANTGELFFGEGSRLTVL.

The V and J genes are TRBV6-2 or TRBV6-3 and TRBJ1-4; D ambiguous. The V end was cut by 0 bases, the J end by 8 bases, with 13 bases between. Germline-derived CDR1 and CDR2 are MNHEY and SVGEGT. CDR3 size: 15 residues. CDR3 sequence: CASSYSIYSAEKLFF. The CDR3 DNA reads as TGTGCCAGCAGTTACTCGATCTACAGTGCCGAAAAACTGTTTTTT.

Comments on this clonotype: A much larger clone is a single base away; this may be a read error. This chain joins TRBV5-1 and TRBJ1-1, with 10 bases identical to TRBD1. The CDR3 sequence is 17 residues long. With 4 bases clipped from V and 4 bases from J, the junction kept 13 bases outside the gene matches. Germline V gene data show CDR1 as SGHRS and CDR2 as YFSETQ. The CDR3 protein is CASSASTGGARITEAFF. DNA of the CDR3: TGCGCCAGCAGCGCGTCGACAGGGGGCGCAAGGATCACTGAAGCTTTCTTT.

This clonotype was seen a handful of times. The chain employs TRBV5-4 and TRBJ2-1; D tentatively reads TRBD1 or TRBD2 (5 bases each). The germline gives CDR1 SGHNT, CDR2 YYREEE (reference sequence). Trimming removed 5 bases from V and 0 bases from J, with 12 bases in between. The CDR3 loop spans 15 amino acids. DNA of the CDR3: TGTGCCAGCAGGTCGCCGGGGCGCTCCTACAATGAGCAGTTCTTC. The encoded protein is CASRSPGRSYNEQFF.

V usage is TRBV6-1 and J usage is TRBJ2-2; no reliable D call. Trimming removed 1 base from V and 6 bases from J, with 15 bases in between. Per the germline V gene, CDR1 is MNHNS and CDR2 is SASEGT. The CDR3 has 16 amino acids. The CDR3 region is CASSEEQSLVAGELFF. The DNA of the CDR3 is TGTGCCAGCAGTGAAGAACAGAGTCTAGTCGCCGGGGAGCTGTTTTTT.

At least ten counts were recorded for this clonotype. The V call is TRBV19, the J call TRBJ2-3; weak D call: TRBD1 (6 bases). This CDR3 is built from 14 residues. The germline CDR1 and CDR2 sequences are LNHDA and SQIVND (reference sequence). Trimming left V 9 bases short and J 2 bases short, with 15 bases between. The CDR3 DNA is TGTGCCAGCCGACAGGAGCACGCCACAGATACGCAGTATTTT. This translates into CASRQEHATDTQYF.

In its sample, this clonotype was seen a few times. The V call is TRBV9, the J call TRBJ1-1; D not certain. This CDR3 spans 15 amino acids. The germline gives CDR1 SGDLS, CDR2 YYNGEE. V dropped 6 bases and J dropped 3 bases, with 18 bases sitting between them. The chain's CDR3 is CASIKDPFSDTEAFF. In nucleotides, the CDR3 is TGTGCCAGCATCAAAGACCCCTTTTCGGACACTGAAGCTTTCTTT. Variable domain in full (rest from reference TRBV9 and TRBJ1-1): DSGVTQTPKHLITATGQRVTLRCSPRSGDLSVYWYQQSLDQGLQFLIQYYNGEERAKGNILERFSAQQFPDLHSELNLSSLELGDSALYFCASIKDPFSDTEAFFGQGTRLTVV.

The V gene is TRBV3-1, the J gene TRBJ2-2; D might be TRBD2 (5 bases). The CDR3 spans 15 residues. The germline gives CDR1 LGHDT, CDR2 YNNKEL (reference sequence). Trimming shortened V by 2 bases and J by 8 bases, and 15 bases separated the two germline ends. CDR3 nucleotide sequence: TGTGCCAGCAGCCAAAACACAGCGGTTCGAGGGGAGCTGTTTTTT. Protein sequence: CASSQNTAVRGELFF.

In its sample, this clonotype was seen a few times. The genes are TRBV28 and TRBJ2-2; D may be TRBD1 or TRBD2 (6 bases each). Trimming pared 6 bases from V and 4 bases from J, leaving 15 bases between. The CDR3 is made up of 15 amino acids. CDR1 MDHEN and CDR2 SYDVKM come from the germline V gene. The CDR3 DNA sequence: TGTGCCAGCAGCTCCGGGGGCCCGGGCACCGGGGAGCTGTTTTTT. It translates to CASSSGGPGTGELFF. Variable domain in full (rest from reference TRBV28 and TRBJ2-2): DVKVTQSSRYLVKRTGEKVFLECVQDMDHENMFWYRQDPGLGLRLIYFSYDVKMKEKGDIPEGYSVSREKKERFSLILESASTNQTSMYLCASSSGGPGTGELFFGEGSRLTVL.

This clonotype occurred a few times. The chain employs TRBV15 and TRBJ2-1; the D is unclear. The ends were cut back, 5 bases at V and 2 bases at J, with 7 bases in the middle. The V gene's germline CDR1 is LNHNV and CDR2 YYDKDF (reference sequence). The CDR3 totals 13 residues. CDR3 region: CATSPIPYNEQFF. In DNA, the CDR3 is TGTGCCACCAGCCCTATTCCCTACAATGAGCAGTTCTTC.

This clonotype was counted a few times. The chain combines TRBV4-1 with TRBJ1-5; TRBD1 aligns across 9 bases. Germline-derived CDR1 and CDR2 are MGHRA and YSYEKL. Losses at the gene ends were 4 bases for V and 0 bases for J; bases not matched to a gene: 13. This CDR3 spans 19 amino acids. CDR3 nucleotides: TGCGCCAGCAGCCGCCCGACAGGGGGTTACGTTTATAGCAATCAGCCCCAGCATTTT. This gives the protein CASSRPTGGYVYSNQPQHF.

This clonotype appeared many times. V is TRBV29-1 and J is TRBJ1-1, with D hard to call. Trimming cost V 8 bases and J 4 bases, with 17 bases left between them. The CDR3 covers 13 residues. CDR1 is SQVTM and CDR2 is ANQGSEA in the germline V gene. DNA for the CDR3: TGCAGCATCCAAAGGGTTTTCGGCACTGAAGCTTTCTTT. Translated: CSIQRVFGTEAFF.

The chain carries TRBV7-3 and TRBJ1-5; D uncertain. Per germline, CDR1 SGHTA and CDR2 FQGTGA. V was shortened by 5 bases and J by 0 bases, with 17 bases between the two germline ends. The CDR3 consists of 17 residues. The DNA of the CDR3 is TGTGCCAGCAGCATTATTGGCGGGCGGTATAGCAATCAGCCCCAGCATTTT. It codes for CASSIIGGRYSNQPQHF.

This clonotype was counted between two and nine times. This chain joins TRBV11-2 and TRBJ2-3, with 13 nucleotides matching TRBD2. CDR1 and CDR2 from the germline V gene are SGHAT and FQNNGV. V lost 5 bases to trimming and J lost 7 bases; unmatched junction nucleotides: 9. The CDR3 consists of 16 residues. CDR3 residues: CASSDGLAGVVHTQYF. CDR3 coding DNA: TGTGCCAGCAGCGATGGACTAGCGGGGGTAGTTCATACGCAGTATTTT.

This clonotype was recorded a few times. V usage is TRBV7-2 and J usage is TRBJ2-3; D possibly uses TRBD1 or TRBD2 (6 bases each). Trimming removed 8 bases from V and 0 bases from J, with 21 bases in between. CDR1 is SGHTA and CDR2 is FQGNSA in the germline V gene. The CDR3 has 17 amino acids. CDR3 nucleotides: TGTGCCAGCCGACATGCGGTGGCGGGGACAAGCACAGATACGCAGTATTTT. It encodes CASRHAVAGTSTDTQYF.

The chain joins TRBV7-3 to TRBJ1-5, with unresolved D. The CDR3 has 13 amino acids. The V end lost 2 bases, the J end lost 8 bases, and 10 bases lay between the germline ends. Germline assignment: CDR1 SGHTA and CDR2 FQGTGA. CDR3 nucleotides: TGTGCCAGCAGCTTACAGAATGGGGAGCCCCAGCATTTT. Protein: CASSLQNGEPQHF.

This clonotype was counted between two and nine times. The chain employs TRBV6-1 and TRBJ2-7, with D possibly being TRBD1 (6 bases). The CDR3 is 12 residues long. Trimming removed 6 bases from V and 4 bases from J, with 10 bases in between. The germline gives CDR1 MNHNS, CDR2 SASEGT. CDR3 DNA sequence: TGTGCCAGCAGCCCAGGGACATACGAGCAGTACTTC. Amino acid sequence: CASSPGTYEQYF.

This clonotype came up many times. The chain has TRBV20-1 and TRBJ1-2, with D tentatively TRBD1 (5 bases). The V gene's germline CDR1 is DFQATT and CDR2 SNEGSKA (reference sequence). The CDR3 runs to 12 residues. Trimming stripped 5 bases from V and 0 bases from J, with 7 bases between. The CDR3 sequence is CSALTANYGYTF. The CDR3, as DNA: TGCAGTGCTTTGACAGCTAACTATGGCTACACCTTC.

This clonotype was observed a few times. The chain couples TRBV5-1 to TRBJ2-2; perhaps D is TRBD1 or TRBD2 (5 bases each). V dropped 3 bases and J dropped 1 base, with 10 bases sitting between them. Germline-derived CDR1 and CDR2 are SGHRS and YFSETQ. The length of the CDR3 is 15 residues. CDR3 amino acids: CASSWSGGNTGELFF. The CDR3 DNA reads TGCGCCAGCAGCTGGTCTGGGGGGAACACCGGGGAGCTGTTTTTT.

This clonotype was counted a few times. J is TRBJ2-3 and V is TRBV20-1, with D tentatively TRBD2 (5 bases). The V end was cut by 3 bases, the J end by 2 bases, with 9 bases between. CDR1 and CDR2 (germline): DFQATT, SNEGSKA (reference sequence). CDR3 size: 13 residues. CDR3 nucleotide sequence: TGCAGTGCTAGTACTAGTAACACAGATACGCAGTATTTT. This gives the protein CSASTSNTDTQYF.